The clone carrying this TCR beta chain is a singleton in its sample. Antigen specificity is unknown. These data come from a study of CD4 T cells in relation to SARS-CoV-2 and coronaviruses. Across the study: TCR beta CDR3s were sequenced after approximately nine-day antigen culture of PBMCs. Study-wide results and caveats: Crossreactivity was assessed only for spike protein, not other viral proteins. Around two thirds of donors had memory CD4+ clonotypes crossrecognizing SARS-CoV-2 and common cold coronavirus spike.

This CDR3 comprises 17 residues. Trimming took 4 bases from V and 2 from J, leaving 20 bases between them. The V gene's germline CDR1 is MGHRA and CDR2 YSYEKL. Profiled with immunoSEQ multiplex PCR; TCRdb holds only in-frame clones, not every one. The sample lists about 36,000 clones, around 83% occurring once. This receptor was taken from an adult with COVID-19. The chain couples TRBV4-1 to TRBJ1-2; D not certain. The material sequenced was naive CD4+ T cells from PBMCs, cultured in vitro. The subset was: naive CD4+ T cells isolated by negative enrichment. CDR3 residues: CASSPGRILIQNYGYTF. CDR3 DNA: TGCGCCAGCAGCCCGGGGAGGATACTAATCCAAAACTATGGCTACACCTTC.